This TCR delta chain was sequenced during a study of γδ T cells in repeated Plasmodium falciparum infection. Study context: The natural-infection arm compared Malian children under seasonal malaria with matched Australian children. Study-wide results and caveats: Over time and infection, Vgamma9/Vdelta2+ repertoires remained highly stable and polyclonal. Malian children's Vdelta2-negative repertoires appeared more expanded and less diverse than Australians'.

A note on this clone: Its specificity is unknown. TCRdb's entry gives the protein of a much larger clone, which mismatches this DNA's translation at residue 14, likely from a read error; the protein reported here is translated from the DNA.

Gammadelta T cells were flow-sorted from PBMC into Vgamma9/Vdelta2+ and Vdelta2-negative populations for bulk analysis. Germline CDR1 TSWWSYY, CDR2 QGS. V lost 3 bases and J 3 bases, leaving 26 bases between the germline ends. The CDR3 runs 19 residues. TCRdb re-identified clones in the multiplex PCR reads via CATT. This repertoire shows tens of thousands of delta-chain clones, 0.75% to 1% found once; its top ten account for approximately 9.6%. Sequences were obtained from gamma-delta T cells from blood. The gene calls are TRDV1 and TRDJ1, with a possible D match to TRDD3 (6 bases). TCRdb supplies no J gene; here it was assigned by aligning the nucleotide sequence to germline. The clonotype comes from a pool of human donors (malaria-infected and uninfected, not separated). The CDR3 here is CALGEDTTLYPSYADKLIF. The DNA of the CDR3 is TGTGCTCTTGGGGAGGATACTACCTTGTACCCTTCGTACGCCGATAAACTCATCTTT.